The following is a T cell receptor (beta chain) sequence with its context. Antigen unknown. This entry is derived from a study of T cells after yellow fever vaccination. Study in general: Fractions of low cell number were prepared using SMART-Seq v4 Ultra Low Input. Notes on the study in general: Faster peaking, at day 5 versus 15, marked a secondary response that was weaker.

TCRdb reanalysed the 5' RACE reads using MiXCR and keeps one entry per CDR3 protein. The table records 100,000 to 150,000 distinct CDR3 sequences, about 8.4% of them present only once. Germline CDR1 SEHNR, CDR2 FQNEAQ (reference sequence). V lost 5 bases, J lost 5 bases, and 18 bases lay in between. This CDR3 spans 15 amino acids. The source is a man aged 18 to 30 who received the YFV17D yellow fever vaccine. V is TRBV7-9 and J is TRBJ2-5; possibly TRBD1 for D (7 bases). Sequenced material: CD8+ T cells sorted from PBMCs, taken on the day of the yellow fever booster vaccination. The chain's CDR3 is CASSPRTRGRETQYF. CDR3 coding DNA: TGTGCCAGCAGCCCGAGGACCAGGGGGAGGGAGACCCAGTACTTC.